The clone carrying this TCR beta chain showed up many times. As yet, its antigen is unknown. Using over 8.5 ml of fresh peripheral blood, PBMCs were prepared. The sample is drawn from a study of T cells in Graves' hyperthyroidism and ophthalmopathy. Whole-study context: Peripheral blood was drawn at first diagnosis, prior to all treatment.

The CDR3 sequence is 15 residues long. Germline CDR1 SGHTA, CDR2 FQGNSA. The ends lost 0 bases at V and 6 bases at J; junction bases unmatched: 5. Whole-study results and caveats: A model of 13 V-J pairs discriminated ophthalmopathy from stable hyperthyroidism.

Amplified TCR beta CDR3 regions came from RNA transcripts. Using the HTBI primer set, a first-round RT-PCR was run on the TCR CDR3. A single record per CDR3 protein comes from TCRdb applying MiXCR to the multiplex PCR reads. The sample includes 250,000 to 300,000 distinct CDR3 sequences, 13% to 15% of them seen just once. V is TRBV7-2 and J is TRBJ2-3, with 8 bases matching TRBD2. The TCR was taken from a woman between 35 and 50 years old with Graves' hyperthyroidism that later progressed to Graves' ophthalmopathy. Sequencing used blood. The CDR3 spells CASSLASGRVDTQYF. CDR3 in DNA: TGTGCCAGCAGCTTAGCGAGCGGGAGAGTCGATACGCAGTATTTT.